This T cell receptor (beta chain) was found in a study of identical twins. Trimming removed 5 bases from V and 4 bases from J, with 15 bases in between. The CDR3 has 16 amino acids. TCRdb independently ran MiXCR on the 5' RACE reads; one entry per CDR3 protein. The table has about 530,000 distinct CDR3 sequences, roughly 15% seen once. This clonotype was counted only a few times. This sample also belongs to another study, concerning yellow fever vaccine responses in identical twins. That paper notes: Reported findings indicate that twins' vaccine T cell responses seemed partially convergent, partially personalized.

What was sequenced was CD4+ T cells sorted from blood. The chain employs TRBV12-3 or TRBV12-4 and TRBJ1-6; D possibly corresponds to TRBD1 (5 bases). This sequence was found in a woman aged 18-29 years in good health. In nucleotides, the CDR3 is TGTGCCAGCAGTACGACAGACATTCCTTATAATTCACCCCTCCACTTT. This sequence encodes CASSTTDIPYNSPLHF.